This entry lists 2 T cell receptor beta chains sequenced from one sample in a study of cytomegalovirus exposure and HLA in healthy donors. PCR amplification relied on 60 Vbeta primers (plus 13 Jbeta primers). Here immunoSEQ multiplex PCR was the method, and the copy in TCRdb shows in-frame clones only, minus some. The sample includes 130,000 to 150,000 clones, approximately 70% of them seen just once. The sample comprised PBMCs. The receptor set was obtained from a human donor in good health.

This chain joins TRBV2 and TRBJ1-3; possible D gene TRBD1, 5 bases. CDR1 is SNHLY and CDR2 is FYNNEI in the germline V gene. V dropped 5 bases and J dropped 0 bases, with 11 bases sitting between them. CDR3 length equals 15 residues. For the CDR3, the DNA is TGTGCCAGCAGTCGACAGAGCTACTCTGGAAACACCATATATTTT. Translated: CASSRQSYSGNTIYF.

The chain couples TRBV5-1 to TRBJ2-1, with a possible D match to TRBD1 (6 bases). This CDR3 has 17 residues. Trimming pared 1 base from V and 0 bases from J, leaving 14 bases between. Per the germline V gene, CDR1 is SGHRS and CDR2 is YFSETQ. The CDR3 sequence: CASSLHSQGSSYNEQFF. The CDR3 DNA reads TGCGCCAGCAGCTTGCACTCGCAGGGGAGCTCCTACAATGAGCAGTTCTTC.